The present T cell receptor beta chain was sequenced within a study of blood T cell repertoires in COVID-19 (dated by TCRdb to between 2020 and 2021). In terms of the full investigation: Samples from collaborators originated in the United States, Italy and Spain and spanned both the acute and convalescent phases of COVID-19. The material from the prospective study consisted of cDNA or gDNA derived from T cells, B-cell-depleted T cells, or PBMCs. Deeply sampled blood TCRbeta repertoires from subjects exposed to, actively infected with, or recovered from COVID-19 were included in the dataset. The repertoires were released in a freely available public database meant as a resource for research on the immune response to SARS-CoV-2. Samples were obtained from the ongoing ImmuneRACE study (first 160 participants) and from about 1,300 subjects provided by 6 global collaborators. Nearly every sample came with metadata listing a de-identified subject ID, COVID-19 status, age in years and sex. Where available, HLA class I and class II types were taken from metadata supplied by the sample provider and were not determined by assay-based typing. Study-wide findings and limitations: The amount of clinical and demographic metadata varied by source and participant and was provided uncurated.

From cysteine to phenylalanine, the CDR3 is 12 amino acids long. The retained sequence is limited to the CDR3, 36 bases, with the frame set at the first base. CDR1 and CDR2 were assigned from the germline V gene as SGHVS and FQNEAQ. V lost 2 bases and J lost 10 bases, and the count of bases not matched to a germline gene is 3. Participants in the prospective study were aged roughly 18 to 89 years, lived in approximately 26 United States geographic areas, and enrolled through a virtual design. In the prospective study, participants were assigned to cohorts based on the clinical history participants reported in a screening survey and a study questionnaire. A participant counted as exposed if, within 2 weeks of entering the study, that participant had been in contact with someone who had a PCR-confirmed or clinician-diagnosed COVID-19 case. In the prospective study, mobile phlebotomists collected whole blood, serum and a nasopharyngeal or oropharyngeal swab from each participant. Participants in the prospective study had the option to provide additional blood draws and questionnaires over a roughly two-month period. Blood samples from the prospective study were shipped frozen or at room temperature prior to DNA extraction.

As to this clone: The target of this receptor is not known. No base quality information exists; no much larger clone differs at one position.

TCRbeta CDR3 regions were amplified from genomic DNA using the immunoSEQ Assay, a bias-controlled multiplex PCR. Per the original workflow: Nucleated cell counts per sample were estimated from amplification of reference gene primers within the assay. Sequence reads were collapsed and filtered to measure the absolute abundance of every unique TCRbeta CDR3 rearrangement. For each sample, productive Simpson clonality was calculated by taking the square root of Simpson's diversity index across productive rearrangements. In TCRdb, the immuneACCESS table is reduced to in-frame sequences with V and J assigned. These tables do not hold every clone; where another copy was compared, an unresolved V gene accounts for under half, and the others remain unexplained. Clonal size and the V and J genes are those of that table, whereas D and trimming came from the DNA. The sample profile shows about 320,000 clones; 90% to 95% of them were found once. The ten largest clones capture around 3.9% of the sample.

This TCR came from a woman in her twenties or thirties who had been exposed to COVID-19. The sequence joins TRBV7-8 to TRBJ1-1; 8 of the junction bases match TRBD1. Sequencing was carried out using PBMCs or T cells enriched from blood (not recorded which). The CDR3: CASSLQGARAFF. The nucleotide sequence is given as TGTGCCAGCAGCTTACAGGGGGCGAGAGCTTTCTTT.